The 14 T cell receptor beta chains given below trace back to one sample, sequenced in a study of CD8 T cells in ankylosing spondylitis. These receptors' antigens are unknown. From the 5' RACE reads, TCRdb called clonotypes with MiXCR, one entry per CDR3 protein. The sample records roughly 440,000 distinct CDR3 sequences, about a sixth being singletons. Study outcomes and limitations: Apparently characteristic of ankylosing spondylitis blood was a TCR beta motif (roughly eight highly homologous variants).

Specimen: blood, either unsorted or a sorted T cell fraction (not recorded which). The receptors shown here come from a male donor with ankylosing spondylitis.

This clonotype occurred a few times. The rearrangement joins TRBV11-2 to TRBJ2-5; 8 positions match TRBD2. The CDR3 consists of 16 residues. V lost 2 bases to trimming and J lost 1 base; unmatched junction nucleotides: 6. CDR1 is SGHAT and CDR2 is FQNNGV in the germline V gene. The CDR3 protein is CASSLTHTSGQETQYF. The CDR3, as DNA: TGTGCCAGCAGCTTAACCCATACTAGCGGCCAAGAGACCCAGTACTTC. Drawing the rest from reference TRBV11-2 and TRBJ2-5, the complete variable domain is EAGVAQSPRYKIIEKRQSVAFWCNPISGHATLYWYQQILGQGPKLLIQFQNNGVVDDSQLPKDRFSAERLKGVDSTLKIQPAKLEDSAVYLCASSLTHTSGQETQYFGPGTRLLVL.

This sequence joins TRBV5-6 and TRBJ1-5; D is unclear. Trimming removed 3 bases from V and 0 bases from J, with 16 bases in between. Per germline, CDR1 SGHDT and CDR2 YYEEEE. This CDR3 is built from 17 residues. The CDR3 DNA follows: TGTGCCAGCAGCTCAACCGGGGAGACTAATAGCAATCAGCCCCAGCATTTT. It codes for CASSSTGETNSNQPQHF.

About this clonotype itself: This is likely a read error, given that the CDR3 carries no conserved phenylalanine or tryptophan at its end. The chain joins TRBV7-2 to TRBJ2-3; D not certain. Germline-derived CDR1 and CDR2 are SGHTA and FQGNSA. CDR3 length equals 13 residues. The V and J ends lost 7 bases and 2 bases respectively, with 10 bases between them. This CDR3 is CASTLAATDTQYI. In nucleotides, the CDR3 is TGTGCCAGCACCCTGGCTGCCACAGATACGCAGTATATT.

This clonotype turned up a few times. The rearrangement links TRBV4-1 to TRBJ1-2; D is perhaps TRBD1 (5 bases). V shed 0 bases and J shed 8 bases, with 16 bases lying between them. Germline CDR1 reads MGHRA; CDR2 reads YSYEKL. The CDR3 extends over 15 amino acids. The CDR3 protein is CASSQDRQGGSGYTF. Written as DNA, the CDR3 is TGCGCCAGCAGCCAAGATAGGCAGGGAGGTTCAGGCTACACCTTC.

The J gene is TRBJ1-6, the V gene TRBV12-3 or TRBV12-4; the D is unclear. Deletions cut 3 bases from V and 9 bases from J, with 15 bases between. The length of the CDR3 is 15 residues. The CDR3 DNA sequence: TGTGCCAGCAGTTTTGTTGACGGCGTTCGTTCACCCCTCCACTTT. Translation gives CASSFVDGVRSPLHF.

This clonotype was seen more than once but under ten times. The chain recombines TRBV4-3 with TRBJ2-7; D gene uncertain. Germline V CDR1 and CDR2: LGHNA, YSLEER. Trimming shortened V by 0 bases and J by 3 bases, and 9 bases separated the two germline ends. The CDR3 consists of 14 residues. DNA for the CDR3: TGCGCCAGCAGCCAAGATGCACTGCACTACGAGCAGTACTTC. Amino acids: CASSQDALHYEQYF.

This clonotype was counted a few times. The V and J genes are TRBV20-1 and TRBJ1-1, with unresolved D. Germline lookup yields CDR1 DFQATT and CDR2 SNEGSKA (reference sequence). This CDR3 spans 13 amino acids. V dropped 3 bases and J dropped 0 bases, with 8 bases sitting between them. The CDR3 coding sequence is TGCAGTGCTAGGGCGACCATGAACACTGAAGCTTTCTTT. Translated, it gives CSARATMNTEAFF.

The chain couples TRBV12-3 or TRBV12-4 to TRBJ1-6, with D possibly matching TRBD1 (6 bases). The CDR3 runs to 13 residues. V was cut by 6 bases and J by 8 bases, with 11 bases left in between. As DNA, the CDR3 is TGTGCCAGCAGGACGGACAGCTATTCACCCCTCCACTTT. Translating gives CASRTDSYSPLHF.

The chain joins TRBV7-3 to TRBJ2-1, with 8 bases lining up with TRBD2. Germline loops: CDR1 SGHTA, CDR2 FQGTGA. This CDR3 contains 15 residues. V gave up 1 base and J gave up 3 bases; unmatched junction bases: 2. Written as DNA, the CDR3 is TGTGCCAGCAGCTTAATTAGCGGGATCTACAATGAGCAGTTCTTC. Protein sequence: CASSLISGIYNEQFF.

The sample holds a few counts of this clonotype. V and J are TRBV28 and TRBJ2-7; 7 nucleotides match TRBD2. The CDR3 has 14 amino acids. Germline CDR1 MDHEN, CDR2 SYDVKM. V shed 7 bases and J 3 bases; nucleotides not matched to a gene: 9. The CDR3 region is CASNPLAPGYEQYF. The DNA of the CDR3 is TGTGCCAGCAACCCACTAGCGCCTGGCTACGAGCAGTACTTC.

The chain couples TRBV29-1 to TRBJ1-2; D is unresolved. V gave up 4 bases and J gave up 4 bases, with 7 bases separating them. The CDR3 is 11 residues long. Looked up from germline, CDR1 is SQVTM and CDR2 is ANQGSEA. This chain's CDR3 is CSVGPSYGYTF. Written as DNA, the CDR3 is TGCAGCGTTGGGCCCAGCTATGGCTACACCTTC.

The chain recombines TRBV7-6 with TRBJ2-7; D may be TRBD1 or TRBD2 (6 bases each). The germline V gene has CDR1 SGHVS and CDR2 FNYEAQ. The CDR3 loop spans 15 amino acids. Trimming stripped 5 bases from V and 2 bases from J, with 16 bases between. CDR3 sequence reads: CASSRNSRDTYEQYF. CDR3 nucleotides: TGTGCCAGCAGCCGTAATTCGCGGGACACCTACGAGCAGTACTTC.

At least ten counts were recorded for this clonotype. The CDR3 DNA reads TGCAGCGTTGATGATGGGGCACGCGAGCAGTACTTC. It specifies CSVDDGAREQYF. The genes are TRBV29-1 and TRBJ2-7; D is perhaps TRBD1 (5 bases). V was pared by 3 bases and J by 6 bases, with 12 bases between. Germline V gene sequence: CDR1 SQVTM, CDR2 ANQGSEA. The CDR3 runs to 12 residues.

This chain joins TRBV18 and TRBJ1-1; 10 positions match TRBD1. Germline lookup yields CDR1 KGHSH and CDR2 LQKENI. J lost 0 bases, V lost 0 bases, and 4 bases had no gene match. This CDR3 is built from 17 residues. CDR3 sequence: CASSPPGQGGMNTEAFF. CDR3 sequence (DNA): TGTGCCAGCTCACCACCAGGACAGGGGGGCATGAACACTGAAGCTTTCTTT.